Here is one T cell receptor (beta chain) with its context. Its cognate antigen is unknown. A single record per CDR3 protein comes from TCRdb applying MiXCR to the 5' RACE reads. This table has about 530,000 distinct CDR3 sequences, under 25% appearing once. This entry is derived from a study of identical twins. Study-wide results and caveats: Conclusions were drawn cross-sectionally by statistical analysis, without following the same donors. Insertions were reduced in abundant cord blood beta clonotypes but not in memory repertoires. Model-predicted out-of-frame TCR alpha sharing fell below observed values in monozygotic twins.

The V gene lost 0 bases and the J gene lost 1 base, with 9 bases spanning the gap. Looked up from germline, CDR1 is SGDLS and CDR2 is YYNGEE. The CDR3 runs to 15 residues. These same data were also listed under a study on yellow fever vaccine responses in identical twins.

Specimen: CD4+ T cells sorted from blood. The receptor's source is a woman in her late teens or twenties in good health. V and J are TRBV9 and TRBJ2-3, with D perhaps being TRBD1 or TRBD2 (5 bases each). The DNA of the CDR3 is TGTGCCAGCAGCGTAGGCCGGGGCGGCACAGATACGCAGTATTTT. Encoded protein: CASSVGRGGTDTQYF.